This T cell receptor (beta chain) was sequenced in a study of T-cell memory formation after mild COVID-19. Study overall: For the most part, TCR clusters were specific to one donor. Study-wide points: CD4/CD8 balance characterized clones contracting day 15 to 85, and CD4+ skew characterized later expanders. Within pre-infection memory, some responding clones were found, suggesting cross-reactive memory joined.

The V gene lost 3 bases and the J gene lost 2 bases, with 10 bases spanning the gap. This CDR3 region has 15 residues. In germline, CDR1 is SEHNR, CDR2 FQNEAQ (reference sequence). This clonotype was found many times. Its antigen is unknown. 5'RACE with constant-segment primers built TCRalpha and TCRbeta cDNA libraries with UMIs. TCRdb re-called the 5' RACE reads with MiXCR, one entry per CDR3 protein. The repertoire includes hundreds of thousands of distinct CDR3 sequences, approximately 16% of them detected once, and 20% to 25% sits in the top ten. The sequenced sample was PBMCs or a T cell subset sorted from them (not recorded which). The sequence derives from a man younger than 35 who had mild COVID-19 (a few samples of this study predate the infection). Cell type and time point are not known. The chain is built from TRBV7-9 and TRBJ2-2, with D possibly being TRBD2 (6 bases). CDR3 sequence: CASSFWGLNTGELFF. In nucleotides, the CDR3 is TGTGCCAGCAGCTTTTGGGGACTTAACACCGGGGAGCTGTTTTTT.